This T cell receptor beta chain came from a study of CD8 T cells in ankylosing spondylitis. Broader study findings: A motif of roughly 8 highly homologous TCR beta variants was seen as apparently characteristic of ankylosing spondylitis blood. As reported, disease-linked clones showed significant enrichment in matched ankylosing spondylitis synovial fluid.

This CDR3 has 16 amino acids. Concerning this clonotype itself: The target antigen is unknown. One end of the junction varies from germline; a read error may be responsible.

Construction of TCR beta libraries was performed using quantitative 5'-RACE with molecular barcodes. One entry per CDR3 protein, called by TCRdb with MiXCR from the 5' RACE reads. The data contain a few hundred thousand distinct CDR3 sequences, around 22% of them singletons. The V and J genes are TRBV12-3 or TRBV12-4 and TRBJ1-5; TRBD1 aligns across 8 bases. The sequenced material came from blood, either unsorted or a sorted T cell fraction (not recorded which). This TCR was recovered from a male donor with ankylosing spondylitis. The CDR3, as DNA: TGTGCCAGCAGCTTAGGGGGGTCAGGGGGCCGTCAGCCCCAGCATTTT. Its protein product is CASSLGGSGGRQPQHF.